These 2 T cell receptor beta chains originate from one sample sequenced in a study of T cells in Graves' hyperthyroidism and ophthalmopathy. The CDR3 regions of TCR beta were amplified from RNA transcripts. RT-PCR in the first round (using the HTBI primer set) targeted the TCR CDR3. TCRdb ran MiXCR on the multiplex PCR reads and lists one entry per CDR3 protein. In the table there are just over 550,000 distinct CDR3 sequences, 46% of which are singletons. The specimen was peripheral blood or thyroid tissue (not recorded which). All receptors derive from a woman aged 18 to 35 with Graves' hyperthyroidism.

The rearrangement links TRBV25-1 to TRBJ1-6, with 7 bases matching TRBD1. The germline V gene has CDR1 MGHDK and CDR2 SYGVNS. There are 15 residues in the CDR3. V shed 5 bases, J shed 9 bases, and the junction held 10 bases outside the gene matches. The CDR3 coding sequence is TGTGCCAGCAGTCATGACAGGGACTTGGGTTCACCCCTCCACTTT. Translation: CASSHDRDLGSPLHF.

V is TRBV20-1 and J is TRBJ2-2; D unclear. Trimming pared 3 bases from V and 0 bases from J, leaving 8 bases between. The CDR3 loop spans 14 amino acids. Per the germline V gene, CDR1 is DFQATT and CDR2 is SNEGSKA (reference sequence). CDR3 residues: CSARWQSNTGELFF. In DNA, the CDR3 is TGCAGTGCTAGGTGGCAGTCGAACACCGGGGAGCTGTTTTTT.